The T cell receptor beta chain under discussion was sequenced for a study of shared clonotypes between healthy human individuals. The study's findings and limits: Several donors showed sharing of about 4.7% of naive CD4 clonotypes.

Within Nashville, Tennessee resided all donors, each a Caucasian adult. The repertoire was sequenced with immunoSEQ multiplex PCR; TCRdb's copy has only in-frame clones and lacks some. The sample holds a few million clones; approximately 94% are singletons and the top ten take 0.13% to 0.15%. V gave up 8 bases and J gave up 1 base; unmatched junction bases: 7. The CDR3 covers 15 residues. Germline V gene data show CDR1 as MNHEY and CDR2 as SVGAGI. About this clone itself: What it binds is unknown.

The rearrangement links TRBV6-5 to TRBJ2-2; TRBD1 aligns across 7 bases. The source is a man between 18 and 35 years old in good health. Specimen: naive CD4+ T cells sorted from blood. This sample's subset: CD45RA+ positively selected. The CDR3 spells CASFKTGLNTGELFF. CDR3 bases: TGTGCCAGCTTCAAGACAGGGTTGAACACCGGGGAGCTGTTTTTT.